Detailed here is one T cell receptor (beta chain). The data belong to a study of blood T cell repertoires in COVID-19. For the study at large: COVID-19 samples, acute and convalescent, were from the United States, Italy and Spain.

In the authors' methods: By means of reference gene primer amplification, nucleated cell counts were estimated. Sequencing was performed with immunoSEQ multiplex PCR; in TCRdb, only in-frame clones are kept and a portion is missing. Clone size and the V and J calls come from that table; the DNA yielded D and trimming. This sample has some 100,000 clones, with roughly 80% found just once. CDR1 and CDR2 (germline): ENHRY, SYGVKD. The CDR3 consists of 11 residues. V lost 6 bases to trimming and J lost 12 bases, with 12 bases between them. This sequence originates from a man aged 80 or over with active or convalescent COVID-19. The chain combines TRBV10-3 with TRBJ2-1; a weak D match, TRBD1 (5 bases). Material: peripheral blood. The CDR3 here is CAIREQVLQFF. The CDR3 DNA follows: TGTGCCATCAGGGAACAGGTATTGCAGTTCTTC.